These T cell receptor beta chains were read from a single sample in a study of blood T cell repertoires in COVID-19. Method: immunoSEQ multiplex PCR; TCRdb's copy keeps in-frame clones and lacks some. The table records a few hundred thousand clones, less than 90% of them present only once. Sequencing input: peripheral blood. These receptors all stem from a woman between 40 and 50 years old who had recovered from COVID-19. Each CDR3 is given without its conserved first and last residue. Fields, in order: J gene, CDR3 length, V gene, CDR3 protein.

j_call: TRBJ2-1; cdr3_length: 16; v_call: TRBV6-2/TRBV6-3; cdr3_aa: ASSYAGLAGALRDEQF
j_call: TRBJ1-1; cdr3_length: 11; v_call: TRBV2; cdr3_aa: ASSEYWPGAAF
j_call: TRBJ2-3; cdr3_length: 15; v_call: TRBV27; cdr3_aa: ASSLVGTRRGTDTQY
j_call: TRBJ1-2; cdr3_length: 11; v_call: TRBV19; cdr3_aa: ASSITGGYGYT
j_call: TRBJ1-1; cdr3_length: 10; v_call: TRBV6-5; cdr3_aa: ASGQLNTEAF
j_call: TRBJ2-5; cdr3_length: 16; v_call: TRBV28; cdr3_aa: ASSLLLAVPIRQETQY
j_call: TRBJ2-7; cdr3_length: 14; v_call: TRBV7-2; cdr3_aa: ASSLPGLAGMHEQY
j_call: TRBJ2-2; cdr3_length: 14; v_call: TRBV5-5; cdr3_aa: ASKAWETGNTGELF
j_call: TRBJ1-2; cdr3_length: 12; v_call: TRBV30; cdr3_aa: AWWFQGSNYGYT
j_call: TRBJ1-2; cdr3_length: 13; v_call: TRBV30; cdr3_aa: AWNPAGGGLWGYT
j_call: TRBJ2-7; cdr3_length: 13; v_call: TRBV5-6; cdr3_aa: ASSFGGLVSYEQY
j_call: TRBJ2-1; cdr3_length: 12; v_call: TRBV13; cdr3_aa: ASNIRTVYNEQF
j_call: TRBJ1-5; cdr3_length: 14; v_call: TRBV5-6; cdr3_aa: ASRYGPGQGDQPQH
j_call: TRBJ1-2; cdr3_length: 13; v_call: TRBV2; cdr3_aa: ASTPIREDPYGYT
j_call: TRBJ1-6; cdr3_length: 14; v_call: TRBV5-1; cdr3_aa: ASSLQSSSYNSPLH
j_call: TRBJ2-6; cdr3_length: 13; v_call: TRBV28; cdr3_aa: ASSPIGSGANVLT
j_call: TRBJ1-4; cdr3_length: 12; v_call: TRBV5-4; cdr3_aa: ASSLQGGYEKLF
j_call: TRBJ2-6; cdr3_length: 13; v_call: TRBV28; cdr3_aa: ASSLAGPGANVLT